This TCR beta chain was identified during a study of cytomegalovirus exposure and HLA in healthy donors (dated by TCRdb to 2015 to 2018). About the study as a whole: According to a later analysis, the 120 or so validation repertoires were produced on the same platform as the roughly 600 repertoires of the first cohort. The study was designed to test whether signatures of past pathogen exposure could be identified by cataloging public T cell receptors. In addition to the first cohort of 500 to 850 subjects, a separate validation cohort of approximately 120 different subjects was used. The study combined high-throughput TCR immunosequencing, statistical association of individual TCRs with disease status, and machine learning to predict cytomegalovirus infection status.

The research as a whole found: While some public TCRs were present in many individuals, most TCR sequences turned up only very rarely across donors. The validation cohort had no HLA typing available for a later analysis, so co-occurrence within that cohort was assessed over all 130 or so repertoires. In vitro tests confirmed that three of the cytomegalovirus-associated TCR beta chains recognize cytomegalovirus antigens. In the study, approximately 160 TCR beta chains were listed as associated with cytomegalovirus. The authors suggested that the approach could potentially be generalized to other disease states and immunological phenotypes. Of the cluster scores, around 95% were above 0 in a later analysis, which found that TCRs clustered in the first cohort also tended to co-occur in the 120 validation repertoires. The classifier was reported to diagnose cytomegalovirus status with high specificity and sensitivity in both the original cohort and the validation cohort.

The CDR3, cysteine through phenylalanine, is 11 amino acids long. Only CDR3 DNA is held: 33 bases, read in frame from base 1. In the germline V gene (reference sequence), CDR1 corresponds to DFQATT and CDR2 to SNEGSKA. Remarks on this clone: Its antigen is unknown. No base quality information exists; no much larger clone differs at one position.

Donors formed part of the validation cohort, which comprised fewer than 150 subjects and was distinct from the first cohort of 666 subjects. Receptor libraries were prepared by the immunoSEQ multiplex PCR assay. The study's own analysis went as follows. To diagnose cytomegalovirus status from the catalog of TCR beta chain sequences, a statistical classification framework was built. TCRdb provides this immuneACCESS table in a form limited to in-frame rearrangements. Some clones are lacking; in checked studies, under half of them reflect an unresolved V gene, and why the rest are absent is not known. That table is the source of V, J and clone size, and D and trimming were worked out from the DNA. The table for this sample lists over 85,000 clones; around 87% of them were counted only once. The ten largest clones add up to more than 1.4% of the sample.

Sequencing was carried out using PBMCs. The chain is made from TRBV20-1 and TRBJ1-2, with an unclear D gene assignment. The TCR was taken from a woman aged 25-40 years in good health and CMV-seropositive. In nucleotides, the sequence is TGCGCTACCTCAGCGAACTATGGCTACACCTTC. It codes for CATSANYGYTF.